This T cell receptor (beta chain) is from a study of shared clonotypes between healthy human individuals. CDR3 length: 14 residues. Germline lookup yields CDR1 KGHSH and CDR2 LQKENI. J was trimmed by 4 bases and V by 6 bases; bases with no gene match: 8. Clones were sequenced by immunoSEQ multiplex PCR, and TCRdb holds only the in-frame ones, with some missing. The sample contains more than 1.2 million clones, less than 99% of which appear only once. The source of this sequence is a man aged 25 to 45 in good health. The rearrangement links TRBV18 to TRBJ2-7; the match to TRBD1 covers 8 bases. Specimen: naive CD4+ T cells sorted from blood. Subset reported: CD45RA+ positively selected. CDR3 sequence reads: CASSPGQAGYEQYF. CDR3 sequence (DNA): TGTGCCAGCTCCCCGGGACAGGCGGGGTACGAGCAGTACTTC.